This T cell receptor beta chain was sequenced in a study of early T cells in non-severe SARS-CoV-2 infection. Broader study findings: Anti-spike CD8 specificities were favored by VDJdb matching, whose results missed private and CD4 specificities.

Separate cDNA molecules each had unique molecular identifiers attached to them. TCRdb independently ran MiXCR on the 5' RACE reads; one entry per CDR3 protein. The sample carries about 80,000 distinct CDR3 sequences, over 9% recorded once. This clonotype was counted at least ten times. What it binds is unknown. The V segment lost 0 bases and the J segment 6 bases; nucleotides outside the gene matches: 2. This CDR3 is built from 13 residues. Germline V gene lookup returns CDR1 LGHDT and CDR2 YNNKEL (reference sequence). The origin of this receptor is an adult who was a healthcare worker with PCR-confirmed SARS-CoV-2 infection or an uninfected control (not recorded which). Sequencing was carried out using whole blood. The V gene is TRBV3-1, the J gene TRBJ2-7; 7 nucleotides align to TRBD1. The CDR3 DNA is TGTGCCAGCAGCCAAGATGACAGGGCCGAGCAGTACTTC. Protein sequence: CASSQDDRAEQYF.